This TCR beta chain was retrieved from a study of T-cell memory formation after mild COVID-19. Looking at the study overall: Clusters were largely donor specific.

TCRdb reprocessed the 5' RACE reads with MiXCR, giving one entry per CDR3 protein. Of about 190,000 distinct CDR3 sequences in the sample, roughly a tenth were seen once. Sequencing was performed on PBMCs or a T cell subset sorted from them (not recorded which). The sequence came from a man aged 18 to 29 who had mild COVID-19 (a few samples of this study predate the infection). Cell type and time point are not known.

In nucleotides, the CDR3 is TGTGCCATCAGTGGCCCGGGCGGCCAGTACGAGCAGTACTTC. It yields the protein CAISGPGGQYEQYF. The chain joins TRBV10-3 to TRBJ2-7, with D hard to call. The germline V gene has CDR1 ENHRY and CDR2 SYGVKD. Trimming pared 4 bases from V and 4 bases from J, leaving 14 bases between. CDR3 length: 14 residues.